Only a few counts were recorded for the clone carrying this TCR beta chain. It was with unique molecular identifiers that the TCRbeta library was prepared. TCRdb used MiXCR to reprocess the PCR reads, holding one entry per CDR3 protein. The sample contains some 500,000 distinct CDR3 sequences, about 17% of which appear only once. The V end was cut by 4 bases, the J end by 3 bases, with 13 bases between. CDR3 length: 15 amino acids. The germline gives CDR1 MGHDK, CDR2 SYGVNS. The data were obtained in a study of T-cell reconstitution after alpha-beta-depleted transplantation in children. This clonotype was sampled from a human donor who donated a stem cell graft to a child with acute lymphoblastic leukemia. The chain uses TRBV25-1 and TRBJ2-1, with TRBD2 as a possible D gene (6 bases). The sample in question was PBMCs from the stem cell graft donor, obtained from the stem cell graft. The DNA for the CDR3 is TGTGCCAGCAGTGGCACGGGACTTAGCTACAATGAGCAGTTCTTC. It codes for CASSGTGLSYNEQFF.